Listed below are T cell receptor beta chains from one sample, sequenced in a study of immune cell composition in non-small cell lung cancer. Repertoires were generated with immunoSEQ multiplex PCR, while TCRdb's copy carries only in-frame clones and drops some. The data show thousands of clones, 74% seen once. Sequencing was carried out using lung tumor tissue. The receptors were gathered from a human donor with non-small cell lung cancer. Both conserved end residues are part of each CDR3. A D gene is named only where the DNA matches it firmly. Not every row has a clone size; where given, it reads once, few, many or a size class.

D: TRBD2; V: TRBV4-3; size: NA; J: TRBJ2-1; CDR3: CASSQDPAAGTEQFF; DNA: TGCGCCAGCAGCCAAGATCCCGCAGCGGGAACTGAGCAGTTCTTC
D: TRBD2; V: TRBV5-1; size: NA; J: TRBJ2-5; CDR3: CASSLGQLAGGQETQYF; DNA: TGCGCCAGCAGCTTGGGGCAACTAGCGGGGGGACAAGAGACCCAGTACTTC
D: TRBD1; V: TRBV7-3; size: NA; J: TRBJ2-5; CDR3: CASSLDRGQSETQYF; DNA: TGTGCCAGCAGTCTCGACAGGGGGCAAAGTGAGACCCAGTACTTC
D: NA; V: TRBV7-2; size: NA; J: TRBJ2-4; CDR3: CASSSGVKQYF; DNA: TGTGCCAGCAGCTCCGGGGTTAAACAGTACTTC
D: NA; V: TRBV5-5; size: NA; J: TRBJ1-5; CDR3: CASSLWGEGNQPQHF; DNA: TGTGCCAGCAGCTTATGGGGGGAGGGCAATCAGCCCCAGCATTTT
D: TRBD1; V: TRBV9; size: NA; J: TRBJ1-2; CDR3: CASSVPPETGFGGYTF; DNA: TGTGCCAGCAGCGTCCCCCCCGAGACAGGGTTTGGTGGCTACACCTTC
D: NA; V: TRBV29-1; size: NA; J: TRBJ2-5; CDR3: CSARDNQETQYF; DNA: TGCAGCGCTCGGGACAACCAAGAGACCCAGTACTTC
D: NA; V: TRBV7-3; size: NA; J: TRBJ2-3; CDR3: CASSSGSGGDTQYF; DNA: TGTGCCAGCAGCTCAGGGTCGGGTGGAGATACGCAGTATTTT
D: NA; V: TRBV6-1; size: NA; J: TRBJ1-2; CDR3: CASSFDIVRGYTF; DNA: TGTGCCAGCAGTTTCGATATTGTCAGGGGCTACACCTTC
D: TRBD1; V: TRBV7-2; size: NA; J: TRBJ1-2; CDR3: CASSGQGANGYTF; DNA: TGTGCCAGCAGCGGACAGGGGGCCAATGGCTACACCTTC
D: NA; V: TRBV20-1; size: NA; J: TRBJ2-5; CDR3: CSGTVQETQYF; DNA: TGCAGTGGGACAGTCCAAGAGACCCAGTACTTC
D: NA; V: TRBV11-3; size: NA; J: TRBJ2-3; CDR3: CASSPLGADTDTQYF; DNA: TGTGCCAGCAGCCCCTTGGGAGCGGACACAGATACGCAGTATTTT
D: TRBD1; V: TRBV28; size: once; J: TRBJ1-5; CDR3: CASSWGQGSNQPQHF; DNA: TGTGCCAGCAGTTGGGGACAGGGTAGCAATCAGCCCCAGCATTTT
D: NA; V: TRBV20-1; size: NA; J: TRBJ1-2; CDR3: CSARDRRGYTF; DNA: TGCAGTGCTAGAGATAGGAGGGGCTACACCTTC
D: NA; V: TRBV28; size: few; J: TRBJ1-1; CDR3: CASSLRQTGNTEAFF; DNA: TGTGCCAGCAGTTTAAGGCAGACTGGGAACACTGAAGCTTTCTTT
D: TRBD1; V: TRBV29-1; size: NA; J: TRBJ2-1; CDR3: CSVADWTGEQFF; DNA: TGCAGCGTCGCTGATTGGACAGGTGAGCAGTTCTTC
D: NA; V: TRBV14; size: large; J: TRBJ2-2; CDR3: CASSQFSNTGELFF; DNA: TGTGCCAGCAGCCAATTCTCGAACACCGGGGAGCTGTTTTTT
D: NA; V: TRBV28; size: NA; J: TRBJ2-7; CDR3: CASKGQGRLAGAAYEQYF; DNA: TGTGCCAGCAAGGGACAGGGACGGCTAGCGGGAGCTGCCTACGAGCAGTACTTC
D: NA; V: TRBV7-2; size: NA; J: TRBJ2-1; CDR3: CASSLAIGREPNNEQFF; DNA: TGTGCCAGCAGCTTAGCGATCGGACGGGAACCTAACAATGAGCAGTTCTTC
D: NA; V: TRBV7-9; size: NA; J: TRBJ2-1; CDR3: CASSLSGGYNEQFF; DNA: TGTGCCAGCAGCTTATCCGGGGGTTACAATGAGCAGTTCTTC
D: TRBD1; V: TRBV2; size: NA; J: TRBJ1-4; CDR3: CASSESGTGVEKLFF; DNA: TGTGCCAGCAGCGAGTCCGGGACAGGGGTTGAAAAACTGTTTTTT
D: TRBD2; V: TRBV5-4; size: NA; J: TRBJ2-1; CDR3: CASSGTSGRVDNEQFF; DNA: TGTGCCAGCAGCGGGACTAGCGGGAGGGTCGACAATGAGCAGTTCTTC
D: TRBD2; V: TRBV6-1; size: NA; J: TRBJ2-7; CDR3: CASSETSGSSYEQYF; DNA: TGTGCCAGCAGTGAAACTAGCGGGAGCTCCTACGAGCAGTACTTC
D: NA; V: TRBV29-1; size: NA; J: TRBJ2-3; CDR3: CSVGPSDTDTQYF; DNA: TGCAGCGTGGGCCCGTCCGACACAGATACGCAGTATTTT
D: TRBD2; V: TRBV19; size: NA; J: TRBJ2-1; CDR3: CASSTRDYYNEQFF; DNA: TGTGCCAGTAGTACTAGGGACTACTACAATGAGCAGTTCTTC